This TCR beta chain is from a study of blood T cell repertoires in COVID-19. The overall study: The study drew acute and convalescent COVID-19 samples from the United States, Italy and Spain. Nucleic acid was either cDNA or gDNA, and it came from T cells, B-cell-depleted T cells, or PBMCs.

The CDR3 has 16 residues. V dropped 3 bases and J dropped 5; count of bases not matched to a gene: 12. Germline V lookup: CDR1 DFQATT, CDR2 SNEGSKA (reference sequence). Authors' processing steps: The authors estimated nucleated cell counts from reference gene primer amplification. The repertoire was sequenced with immunoSEQ multiplex PCR; TCRdb's copy has only in-frame clones and lacks some. For V, J and clone size, that table is used; D and trimming come from the DNA. The sample includes more than 200,000 clones, 65% to 90% seen only once; the top ten take approximately 5%. This chain links TRBV20-1 with TRBJ2-5; TRBD2 matches at 10 bases. The material sequenced was peripheral blood. The sequence was obtained from a woman over 75 with active or convalescent COVID-19. The CDR3 DNA is TGCAGTGCTAGTCCGGCTAGCGGGAGTCTTGGCGAGACCCAGTACTTC. Amino acids: CSASPASGSLGETQYF.